The T cell receptor beta chain under discussion was sequenced for a study of OX40 agonist ivuxolimab in advanced cancers. Sampling of blood occurred at baseline, cycle 4 day 1, and cycle 7 day 1. Study-level results: At 0.1-3.0 mg/kg, partial responders had clonal expansion among the lowest observed.

The method was immunoSEQ multiplex PCR; TCRdb's version includes in-frame clones alone and lacks a portion of them. The table has about 80,000 clones, 80% to 95% seen once. The germline V gene encodes CDR1 SGHTA and CDR2 FQGNSA. The CDR3 contains 15 residues. The germline V and J ends were trimmed by 10 bases and 0 bases, with 18 bases remaining between them. About this clone itself: What it binds is unknown.

V gene TRBV7-2 combines with J gene TRBJ1-2; D unclear. Here the sequenced sample was CD4+ or CD8+ T cells sorted from blood, taken in a trial of the OX40 agonist ivuxolimab. The receptor was isolated from an adult with an advanced solid tumor such as melanoma, head and neck, liver or kidney cancer. The CDR3 DNA follows: TGTGCCACCCGATGGCCCCTCGGACCTAACTATGGCTACACCTTC. This encodes CATRWPLGPNYGYTF.